This is a list of T cell receptor beta chains from one sample in a study of post-analysis software for immune sequencing data. TCRdb ran MiXCR on the PCR reads and lists one entry per CDR3 protein. The sample gives hundreds of thousands of distinct CDR3 sequences, 25% to 30% of which show up once; 0.56% is in the top ten. Sequenced material: blood. The source of these receptors is a girl under 18 with multiple sclerosis. Each CDR3 is given with its conserved first and last residue. The order of the fields is J gene, clone size, D gene, V gene, CDR3 protein, CDR3 DNA. D genes are given only for firm matches. Expanded clones are given a class, and other clones once, few, many or no size at all.

J: TRBJ2-7
size: few
D: .
V: TRBV6-6
CDR3: CASSTLGTPFYEQYF
DNA: TGTGCCAGCAGTACCCTCGGGACTCCTTTTTACGAGCAGTACTTC

J: TRBJ2-5
size: .
D: .
V: TRBV10-1
CDR3: CASSESRQNQETQYF
DNA: TGCGCCAGCAGTGAGTCGCGGCAGAACCAAGAGACCCAGTACTTC

J: TRBJ2-1
size: .
D: TRBD2
V: TRBV27
CDR3: CASSPWTSGRADELFF
DNA: TGTGCCAGCAGTCCATGGACTAGCGGGAGGGCCGATGAGCTGTTCTTC

J: TRBJ1-6
size: .
D: TRBD1
V: TRBV5-1
CDR3: CASSTGQDGSPLHF
DNA: TGCGCCAGCAGCACCGGACAGGACGGTTCACCCCTCCACTTT

J: TRBJ1-4
size: .
D: TRBD1
V: TRBV5-1
CDR3: CASSFRGYSEKLFF
DNA: TGCGCCAGCAGCTTCAGGGGGTATTCAGAAAAACTGTTTTTT

J: TRBJ2-6
size: few
D: .
V: TRBV7-8
CDR3: CASERVGGAGANVLTF
DNA: TGTGCCAGCGAAAGGGTGGGGGGCGCCGGGGCCAACGTCCTGACTTTC

J: TRBJ1-5
size: .
D: .
V: TRBV29-1
CDR3: CSVVKGRQPQHF
DNA: TGCAGCGTAGTAAAGGGGAGGCAGCCCCAGCATTTT

J: TRBJ1-2
size: few
D: .
V: TRBV4-1
CDR3: CASSQDRGGFYGYTF
DNA: TGCGCCAGCAGCCAAGATAGAGGGGGATTCTATGGCTACACCTTC

J: TRBJ1-2
size: few
D: TRBD1
V: TRBV10-3
CDR3: CAISDLGGEGYTF
DNA: TGTGCCATCAGTGATTTAGGGGGCGAGGGCTACACCTTC

J: TRBJ2-7
size: .
D: TRBD1
V: TRBV20-1
CDR3: CSARDWDRGYEQYF
DNA: TGCAGTGCTAGAGATTGGGACAGGGGCTACGAGCAGTACTTC

J: TRBJ2-1
size: few
D: TRBD2
V: TRBV2
CDR3: CASAGAYNEQFF
DNA: TGTGCCAGCGCGGGGGCCTACAATGAGCAGTTCTTC

J: TRBJ2-7
size: .
D: TRBD2
V: TRBV5-1
CDR3: CASSLTSGGFYEQYF
DNA: TGCGCCAGCAGCTTGACTAGCGGGGGGTTTTACGAGCAGTACTTC

J: TRBJ2-3
size: few
D: .
V: TRBV5-4
CDR3: CASSLWFRDGEDTQYF
DNA: TGTGCCAGCAGCTTGTGGTTTCGGGACGGAGAAGATACGCAGTATTTT